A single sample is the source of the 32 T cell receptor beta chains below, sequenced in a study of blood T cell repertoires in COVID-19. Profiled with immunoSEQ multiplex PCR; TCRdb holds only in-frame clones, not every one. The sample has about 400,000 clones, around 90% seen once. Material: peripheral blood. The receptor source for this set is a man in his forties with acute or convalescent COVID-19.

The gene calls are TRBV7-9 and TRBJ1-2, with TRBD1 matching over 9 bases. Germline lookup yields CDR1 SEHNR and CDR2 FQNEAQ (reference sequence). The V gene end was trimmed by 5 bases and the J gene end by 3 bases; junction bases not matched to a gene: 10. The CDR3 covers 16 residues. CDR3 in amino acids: CASSQSSGTGYYGYTF. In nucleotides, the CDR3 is TGTGCCAGCAGCCAAAGTTCCGGGACAGGGTACTATGGCTACACCTTC.

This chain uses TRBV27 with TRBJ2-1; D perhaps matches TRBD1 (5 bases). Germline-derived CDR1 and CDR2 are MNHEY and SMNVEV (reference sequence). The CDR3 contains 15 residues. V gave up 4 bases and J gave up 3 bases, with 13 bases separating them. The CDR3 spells CASSSPGMGYNEQFF. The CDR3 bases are TGTGCCAGCAGTTCCCCAGGGATGGGCTACAATGAGCAGTTCTTC.

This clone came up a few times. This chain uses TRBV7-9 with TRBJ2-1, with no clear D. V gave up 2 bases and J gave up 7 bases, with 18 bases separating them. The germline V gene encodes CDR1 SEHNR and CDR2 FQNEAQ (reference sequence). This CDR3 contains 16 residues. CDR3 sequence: CASSLKVARSKNEQFF. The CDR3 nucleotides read TGTGCCAGCAGCTTAAAAGTGGCTAGAAGTAAAAATGAGCAGTTCTTC.

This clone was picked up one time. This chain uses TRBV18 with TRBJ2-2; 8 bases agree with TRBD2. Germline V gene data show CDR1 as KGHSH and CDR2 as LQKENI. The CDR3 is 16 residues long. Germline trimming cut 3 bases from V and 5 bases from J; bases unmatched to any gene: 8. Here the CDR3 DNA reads TGTGCCAGCTCACCGGCTCTAGCGGGTTTTACCGGGGAGCTGTTTTTT. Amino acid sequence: CASSPALAGFTGELFF. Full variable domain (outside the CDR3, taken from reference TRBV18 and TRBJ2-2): NAGVMQNPRHLVRRRGQEARLRCSPMKGHSHVYWYRQLPEEGLKFMVYLQKENIIDESGMPKERFSAEFPKEGPSILRIQQVVRGDSAAYFCASSPALAGFTGELFFGEGSRLTVL.

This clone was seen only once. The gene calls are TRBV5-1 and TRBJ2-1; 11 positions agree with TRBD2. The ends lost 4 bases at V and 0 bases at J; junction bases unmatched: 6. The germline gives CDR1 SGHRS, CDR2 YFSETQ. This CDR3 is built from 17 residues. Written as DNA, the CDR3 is TGCGCCAGCAGCATTAGCGGGGGGGGCAACTCCTACAATGAGCAGTTCTTC. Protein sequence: CASSISGGGNSYNEQFF.

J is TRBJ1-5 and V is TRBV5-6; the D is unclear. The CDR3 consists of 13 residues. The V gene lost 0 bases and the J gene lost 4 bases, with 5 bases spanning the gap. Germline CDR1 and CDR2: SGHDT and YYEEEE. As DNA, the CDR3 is TGTGCCAGCAGCTTGGCCGTAAATCAGCCCCAGCATTTT. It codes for CASSLAVNQPQHF.

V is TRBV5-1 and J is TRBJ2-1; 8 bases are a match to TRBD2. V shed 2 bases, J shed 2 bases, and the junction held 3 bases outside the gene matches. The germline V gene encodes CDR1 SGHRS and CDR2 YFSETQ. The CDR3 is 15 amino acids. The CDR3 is CASSFDGRAYNEQFF. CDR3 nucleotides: TGCGCCAGCAGCTTCGACGGGAGGGCCTACAATGAGCAGTTCTTC. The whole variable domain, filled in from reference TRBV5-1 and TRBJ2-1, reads KAGVTQTPRYLIKTRGQQVTLSCSPISGHRSVSWYQQTPGQGLQFLFEYFSETQRNKGNFPGRFSGRQFSNSRSEMNVSTLELGDSALYLCASSFDGRAYNEQFFGPGTRLTVL.

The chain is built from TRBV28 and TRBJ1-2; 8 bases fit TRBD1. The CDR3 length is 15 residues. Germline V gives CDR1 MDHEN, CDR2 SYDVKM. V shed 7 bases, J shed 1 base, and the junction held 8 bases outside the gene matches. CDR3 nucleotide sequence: TGTGCCAGCACAGGGGGCACTTTTGGTAACTATGGCTACACCTTC. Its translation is CASTGGTFGNYGYTF.

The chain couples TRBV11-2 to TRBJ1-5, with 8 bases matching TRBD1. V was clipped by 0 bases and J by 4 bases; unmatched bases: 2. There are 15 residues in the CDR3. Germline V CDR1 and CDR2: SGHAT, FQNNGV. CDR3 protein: CASSLDGDRNQPQHF. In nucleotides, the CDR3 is TGTGCCAGCAGCTTAGATGGGGACAGGAATCAGCCCCAGCATTTT.

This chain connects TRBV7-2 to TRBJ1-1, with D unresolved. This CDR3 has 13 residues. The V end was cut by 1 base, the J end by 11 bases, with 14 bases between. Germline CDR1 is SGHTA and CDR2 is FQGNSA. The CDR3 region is CASSLDSRLRAFF. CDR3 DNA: TGTGCCAGCAGCTTAGATTCCCGGTTACGGGCTTTCTTT. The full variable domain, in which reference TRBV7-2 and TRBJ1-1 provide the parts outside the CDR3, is GAGVSQSPSNKVTEKGKDVELRCDPISGHTALYWYRQSLGQGLEFLIYFQGNSAPDKSGLPSDRFSAERTGGSVSTLTIQRTQQEDSAVYLCASSLDSRLRAFFGQGTRLTVV.

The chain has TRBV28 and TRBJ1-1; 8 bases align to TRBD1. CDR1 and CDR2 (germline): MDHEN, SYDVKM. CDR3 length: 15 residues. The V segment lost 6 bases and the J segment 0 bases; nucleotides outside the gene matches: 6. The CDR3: CASRSRTGMNTEAFF. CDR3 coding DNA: TGTGCCAGCAGATCCCGGACAGGGATGAACACTGAAGCTTTCTTT.

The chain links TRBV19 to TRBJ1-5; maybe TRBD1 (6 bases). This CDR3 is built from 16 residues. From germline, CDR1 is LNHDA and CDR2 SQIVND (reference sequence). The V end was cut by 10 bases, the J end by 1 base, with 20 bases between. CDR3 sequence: CATRSGGQGSNQPQHF. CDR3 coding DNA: TGTGCCACCAGAAGCGGGGGGCAGGGGAGCAATCAGCCCCAGCATTTT.

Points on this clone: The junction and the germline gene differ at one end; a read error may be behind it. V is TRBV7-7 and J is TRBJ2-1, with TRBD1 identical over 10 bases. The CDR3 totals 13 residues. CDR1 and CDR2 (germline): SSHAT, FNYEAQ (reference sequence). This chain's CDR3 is CASSPGQGNEQFF. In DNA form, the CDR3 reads TGTGCTAGCAGCCCGGGACAGGGGAATGAGCAGTTCTTC. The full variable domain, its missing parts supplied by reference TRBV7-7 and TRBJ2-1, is GAGVSQSPRYKVTKRGQDVTLRCDPISSHATLYWYQQALGQGPEFLTYFNYEAQPDKSGLPSDRFSAERPEGSISTLTIQRTEQRDSAMYRCASSPGQGNEQFFGPGTRLTVL.

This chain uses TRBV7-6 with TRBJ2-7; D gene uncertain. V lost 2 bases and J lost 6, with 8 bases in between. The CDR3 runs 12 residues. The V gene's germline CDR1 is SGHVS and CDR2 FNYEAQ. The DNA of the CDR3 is TGTGCCAGCAGCTTATCCGACTCCGAGCAGTACTTC. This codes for CASSLSDSEQYF.

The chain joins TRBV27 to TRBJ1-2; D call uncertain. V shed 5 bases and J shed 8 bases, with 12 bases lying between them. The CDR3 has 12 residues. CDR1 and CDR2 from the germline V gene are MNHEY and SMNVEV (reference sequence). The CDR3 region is CASSPGSFGYTF. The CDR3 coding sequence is TGTGCCAGCAGTCCCGGGTCGTTCGGCTACACCTTC.

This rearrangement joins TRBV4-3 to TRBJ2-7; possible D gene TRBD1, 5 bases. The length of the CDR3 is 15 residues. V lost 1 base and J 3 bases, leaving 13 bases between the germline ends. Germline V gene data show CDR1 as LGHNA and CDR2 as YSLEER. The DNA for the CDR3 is TGCGCCAGCAGCCAAGTTGCAGGGCTGGGCTACGAGCAGTACTTC. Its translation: CASSQVAGLGYEQYF.

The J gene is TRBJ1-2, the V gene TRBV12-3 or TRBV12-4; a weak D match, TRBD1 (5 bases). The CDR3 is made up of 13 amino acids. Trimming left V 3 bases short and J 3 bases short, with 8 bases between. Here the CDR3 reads CASSLLGHYGYTF. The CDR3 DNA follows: TGTGCCAGCAGTTTGCTGGGGCACTATGGCTACACCTTC.

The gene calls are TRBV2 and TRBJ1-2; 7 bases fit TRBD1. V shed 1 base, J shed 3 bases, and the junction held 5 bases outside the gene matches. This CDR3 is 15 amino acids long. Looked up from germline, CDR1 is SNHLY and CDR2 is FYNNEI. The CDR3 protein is CASSEEKGAYYGYTF. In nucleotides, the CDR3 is TGTGCCAGCAGTGAAGAGAAGGGGGCCTACTATGGCTACACCTTC.

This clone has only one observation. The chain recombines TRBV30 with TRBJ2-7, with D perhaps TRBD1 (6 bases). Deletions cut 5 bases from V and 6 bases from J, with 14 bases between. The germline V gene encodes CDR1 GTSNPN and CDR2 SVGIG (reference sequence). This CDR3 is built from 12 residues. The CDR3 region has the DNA TGTGCCTGGGAGACAGGTGGAGGCGAGCAGTACTTC. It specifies CAWETGGGEQYF.

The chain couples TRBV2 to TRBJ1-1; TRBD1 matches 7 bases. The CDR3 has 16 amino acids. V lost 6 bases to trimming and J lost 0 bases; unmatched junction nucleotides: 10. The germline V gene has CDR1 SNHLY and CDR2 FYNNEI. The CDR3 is CASSSRPGTVNTEAFF. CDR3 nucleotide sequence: TGTGCCAGCAGCTCGCGTCCCGGGACAGTGAACACTGAAGCTTTCTTT.

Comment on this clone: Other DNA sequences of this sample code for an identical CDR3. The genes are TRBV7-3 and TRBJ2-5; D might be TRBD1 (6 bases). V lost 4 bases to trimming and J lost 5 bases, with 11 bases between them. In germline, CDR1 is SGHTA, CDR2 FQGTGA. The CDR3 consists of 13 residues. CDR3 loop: CASSSPGEETQYF. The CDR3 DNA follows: TGTGCCAGCAGCTCCCCAGGGGAGGAGACCCAGTACTTC.

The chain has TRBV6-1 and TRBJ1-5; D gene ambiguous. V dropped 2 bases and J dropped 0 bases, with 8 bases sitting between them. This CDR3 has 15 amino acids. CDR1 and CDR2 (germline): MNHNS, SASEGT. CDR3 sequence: CASSELQNSNQPQHF. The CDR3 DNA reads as TGTGCCAGCAGTGAATTGCAGAATAGCAATCAGCCCCAGCATTTT.

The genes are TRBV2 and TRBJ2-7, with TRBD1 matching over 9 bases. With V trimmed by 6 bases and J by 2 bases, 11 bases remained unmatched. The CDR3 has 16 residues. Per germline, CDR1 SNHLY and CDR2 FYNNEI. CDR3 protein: CASRRYGDRDTYEQYF. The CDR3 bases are TGTGCCAGCAGAAGGTACGGGGACAGGGACACCTACGAGCAGTACTTC.

The CDR3 DNA reads as TGTGCCAGCGGAAGTGGACTAGCGTTCACAGATACGCAGTATTTT. Its translation is CASGSGLAFTDTQYF. V usage is TRBV7-9 and J usage is TRBJ2-3; 9 positions match TRBD2. Germline CDR1 and CDR2: SEHNR and FQNEAQ (reference sequence). The trim removed 8 bases at V and 2 bases at J, leaving 8 bases unmatched. The CDR3 is 15 residues long.

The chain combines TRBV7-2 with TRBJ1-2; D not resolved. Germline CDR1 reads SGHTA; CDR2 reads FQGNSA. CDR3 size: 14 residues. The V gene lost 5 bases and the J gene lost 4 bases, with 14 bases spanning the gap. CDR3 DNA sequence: TGTGCCAGCAGCCCTAGCGGGGTTGCCTATGGCTACACCTTC. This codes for CASSPSGVAYGYTF.

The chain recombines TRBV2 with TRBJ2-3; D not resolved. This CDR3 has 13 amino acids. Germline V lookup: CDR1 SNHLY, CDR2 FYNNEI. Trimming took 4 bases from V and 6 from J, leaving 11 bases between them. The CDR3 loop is CASSVTPRDTQYF. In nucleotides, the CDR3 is TGTGCCAGCAGTGTGACACCCAGGGATACGCAGTATTTT.

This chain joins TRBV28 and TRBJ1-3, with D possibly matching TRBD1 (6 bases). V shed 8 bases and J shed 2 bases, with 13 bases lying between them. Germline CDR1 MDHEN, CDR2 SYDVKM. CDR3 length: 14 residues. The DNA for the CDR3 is TGTGCCAGCGGAAGGACAGAAGCTGGAAACACCATATATTTT. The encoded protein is CASGRTEAGNTIYF.

The CDR3 coding sequence is TGTGCCACCAGTGATCAGGGCCAGCTCGGGGGAGCTTTCTTT. It is translated as CATSDQGQLGGAFF. The rearrangement links TRBV24-1 to TRBJ1-1; tentative D call: TRBD1 (5 bases). Trimming removed 3 bases from V and 10 bases from J, with 17 bases in between. In germline, CDR1 is KGHDR, CDR2 SFDVKD. The CDR3 runs to 14 residues.

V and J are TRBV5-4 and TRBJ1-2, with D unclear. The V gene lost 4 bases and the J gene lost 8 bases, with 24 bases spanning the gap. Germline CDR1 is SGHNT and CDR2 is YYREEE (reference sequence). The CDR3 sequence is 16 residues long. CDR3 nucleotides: TGTGCCAGCAGCCCGGTTCCGGAGAATCCCGTCTGGGGCTACACCTTC. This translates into CASSPVPENPVWGYTF.

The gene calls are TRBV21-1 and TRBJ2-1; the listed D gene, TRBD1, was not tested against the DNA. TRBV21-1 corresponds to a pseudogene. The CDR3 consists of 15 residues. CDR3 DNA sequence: TGTGCCAGCAGCTGGACAGCGGCGGGCTACAATGAGCAGTTCTTC. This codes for CASSWTAAGYNEQFF.

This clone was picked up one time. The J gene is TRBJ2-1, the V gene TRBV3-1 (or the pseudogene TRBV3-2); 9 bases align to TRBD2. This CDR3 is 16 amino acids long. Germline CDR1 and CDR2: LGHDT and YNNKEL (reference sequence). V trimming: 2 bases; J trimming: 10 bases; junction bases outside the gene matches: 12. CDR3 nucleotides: TGTGCCAGCAGCCAACACGATCTAGCGGGGTCTCTAGAGCAGTTCTTC. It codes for CASSQHDLAGSLEQFF.

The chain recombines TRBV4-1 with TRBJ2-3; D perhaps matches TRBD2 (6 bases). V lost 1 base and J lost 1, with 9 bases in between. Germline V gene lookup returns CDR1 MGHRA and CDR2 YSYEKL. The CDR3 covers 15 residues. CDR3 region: CASSQGRGRTDTQYF. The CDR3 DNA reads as TGCGCCAGCAGCCAAGGGCGGGGACGCACAGATACGCAGTATTTT.